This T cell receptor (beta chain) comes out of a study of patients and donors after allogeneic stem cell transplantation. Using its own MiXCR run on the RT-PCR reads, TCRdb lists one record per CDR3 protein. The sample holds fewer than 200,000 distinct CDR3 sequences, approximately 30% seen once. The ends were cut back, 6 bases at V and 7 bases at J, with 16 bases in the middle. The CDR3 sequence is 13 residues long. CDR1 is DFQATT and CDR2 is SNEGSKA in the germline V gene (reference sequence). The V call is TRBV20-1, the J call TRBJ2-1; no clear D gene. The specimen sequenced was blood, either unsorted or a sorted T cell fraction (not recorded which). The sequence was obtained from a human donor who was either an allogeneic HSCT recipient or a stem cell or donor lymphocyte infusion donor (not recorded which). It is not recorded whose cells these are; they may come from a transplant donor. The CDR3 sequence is CSAPPPGINEQFF. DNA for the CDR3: TGCAGTGCCCCCCCGCCGGGCATTAATGAGCAGTTCTTC.